One and the same sample provided the 18 T cell receptor beta chains below, sequenced in a study of shared clonotypes between healthy human individuals. Naive CD8 cells comprised CD45RO-negative, CCR7-positively selected cells, excluding terminally differentiated effector memory CD45RA+ cells. Assay used: immunoSEQ multiplex PCR; TCRdb lists only in-frame clones, some missing. This sample has some 2.1 million clones, with 80% to 95% found just once. What was sequenced was naive CD8+ T cells from PBMCs. Receptors were obtained from a man aged 18 to 35 in good health. Some clones in this sample may be carry-over from other donors' samples.

V gene TRBV27 combines with J gene TRBJ2-5; D possibly uses TRBD1 or TRBD2 (6 bases each). Deletions cut 3 bases from V and 0 bases from J, with 11 bases between. Germline CDR1 reads MNHEY; CDR2 reads SMNVEV (reference sequence). The CDR3 sequence is 15 residues long. The CDR3 nucleotides read TGTGCCAGCAGTTTCATAGGGGGGTACCAAGAGACCCAGTACTTC. It is translated as CASSFIGGYQETQYF.

The rearrangement joins TRBV28 to TRBJ2-7, with a possible D match to TRBD2 (5 bases). Germline lookup yields CDR1 MDHEN and CDR2 SYDVKM. The CDR3 consists of 15 residues. Trimming took off 4 bases at V and 2 bases at J, with 15 bases between the two ends. The CDR3 DNA sequence: TGTGCCAGCAGTTCGGCCTGGGAGAGTACCTACGAGCAGTACTTC. Its protein product is CASSSAWESTYEQYF.

The chain combines TRBV28 with TRBJ2-1; weak D call: TRBD1 (5 bases). The ends were cut back, 6 bases at V and 2 bases at J, with 17 bases in the middle. CDR3 size: 16 residues. Germline CDR1 is MDHEN and CDR2 is SYDVKM. DNA for the CDR3: TGTGCCAGCAGCCAGATAGCCCCCAGGGCCTACAATGAGCAGTTCTTC. It translates to CASSQIAPRAYNEQFF. The full variable domain, in which reference TRBV28 and TRBJ2-1 provide the parts outside the CDR3, is DVKVTQSSRYLVKRTGEKVFLECVQDMDHENMFWYRQDPGLGLRLIYFSYDVKMKEKGDIPEGYSVSREKKERFSLILESASTNQTSMYLCASSQIAPRAYNEQFFGPGTRLTVL.

The chain links TRBV6-6 to TRBJ1-5; a weak D match, TRBD1 (5 bases). Germline CDR1 and CDR2: MNHNY and SVGAGI (reference sequence). The CDR3 loop spans 15 amino acids. V lost 7 bases and J lost 7, with 20 bases in between. CDR3 in amino acids: CASTLHRGVEQPQHF. The CDR3 bases are TGTGCCAGCACCCTCCACCGGGGGGTTGAGCAGCCCCAGCATTTT.

This rearrangement joins TRBV27 to TRBJ2-6; 9 bases line up with TRBD1. V shed 6 bases, J shed 0 bases, and the junction held 0 bases outside the gene matches. Germline CDR1 and CDR2: MNHEY and SMNVEV (reference sequence). This CDR3 is built from 15 residues. CDR3 nucleotides: TGTGCCAGCAGGGACAGGGGCTCTGGGGCCAACGTCCTGACTTTC. Amino acid sequence: CASRDRGSGANVLTF.

This clone was observed a single time. CDR3 protein: CATSRGGLGGTNEQFF. In DNA, the CDR3 is TGTGCCACCAGCAGAGGGGGCTTGGGCGGGACCAATGAGCAGTTCTTC. The chain employs TRBV15 and TRBJ2-1, with D possibly matching TRBD2 (6 bases). V was shortened by 1 base and J by 6 bases, with 16 bases between the two germline ends. Germline V gives CDR1 LNHNV, CDR2 YYDKDF (reference sequence). This CDR3 has 16 amino acids.

This clone was recorded once. The genes are TRBV14 and TRBJ2-3; no clear D gene. V was shortened by 1 base and J by 3 bases, with 11 bases between the two germline ends. The CDR3 spans 15 residues. From germline, CDR1 is SGHDN and CDR2 FVKESK. CDR3 loop: CASSQGLQLTDTQYF. The CDR3 DNA reads TGTGCCAGCAGCCAAGGACTTCAGCTTACAGATACGCAGTATTTT.

The chain has TRBV19 and TRBJ2-4; 12 bases map to TRBD1. Trimming took 7 bases from V and 1 from J; bases not matched to a gene: 5. The CDR3 contains 16 residues. Germline CDR1 is LNHDA and CDR2 is SQIVND (reference sequence). CDR3 sequence (DNA): TGTGCCAGTACCCGGGACAGGGGGCTCGCCAAAAACATTCAGTACTTC. This gives the protein CASTRDRGLAKNIQYF.

V gene TRBV11-2 combines with J gene TRBJ1-3; D is ambiguous. Germline loops: CDR1 SGHAT, CDR2 FQNNGV. This CDR3 has 11 residues. The V end was cut by 8 bases, the J end by 9 bases, with 11 bases between. The CDR3 nucleotides are TGTGCCAGCGGCCTGGGAGGCACCATATATTTT. Residues: CASGLGGTIYF.

This sequence joins TRBV7-9 and TRBJ2-3; the D call may be TRBD1 or TRBD2 (5 bases each). CDR3 length: 17 residues. In germline, CDR1 is SEHNR, CDR2 FQNEAQ (reference sequence). V lost 5 bases, J lost 5 bases, and 23 bases lay in between. CDR3 in amino acids: CASSTYRDERDGDTQYF. The CDR3 coding sequence is TGTGCCAGCAGCACCTACCGGGACGAACGAGATGGAGATACGCAGTATTTT.

Concerning this clone: Other nucleotide sequences from this sample produce the same CDR3. J is TRBJ2-7 and V is TRBV27; D remains ambiguous. V was shortened by 2 bases and J by 1 base, with 6 bases between the two germline ends. The CDR3 has 13 residues. The germline V gene encodes CDR1 MNHEY and CDR2 SMNVEV (reference sequence). CDR3 DNA: TGTGCCAGCAGTTTAGGAAGATCCTACGAGCAGTACTTC. It encodes CASSLGRSYEQYF.

V usage is TRBV4-2 and J usage is TRBJ2-1; 13 bases are shared with TRBD2. The CDR3 has 18 amino acids. CDR1 and CDR2 (germline): LGHNA, YNFKEQ. Trimming at V came to 1 base and at J to 5 bases, leaving 8 bases not matched to a gene. CDR3 DNA sequence: TGTGCCAGCAGCCAAGTAACGACTAGCGGGAGGAGGGACAATGAGCAGTTCTTC. Its translation is CASSQVTTSGRRDNEQFF.

The chain recombines TRBV7-6 with TRBJ1-2; D might be TRBD1 (6 bases). Germline-derived CDR1 and CDR2 are SGHVS and FNYEAQ. V lost 3 bases, J lost 7 bases, and 15 bases lay in between. This CDR3 is built from 14 residues. The CDR3 sequence: CASSLVGGTGGYTF. In DNA form, the CDR3 reads TGTGCCAGCAGCTTGGTTGGGGGCACGGGTGGCTACACCTTC.

The V and J genes are TRBV14 and TRBJ1-1; D is uncertain. CDR1 is SGHDN, CDR2 FVKESK, per germline. This CDR3 is built from 13 residues. Trimming left V 3 bases short and J 5 bases short, with 10 bases between. This CDR3 is CASSQGRRTEAFF. The CDR3, as DNA: TGTGCCAGCAGCCAGGGTCGGCGGACTGAAGCTTTCTTT.

J is TRBJ2-7 and V is TRBV7-3; 8 nucleotides line up with TRBD2. The V and J ends lost 4 bases and 0 bases, in that order; junction bases with no gene match: 5. Germline lookup yields CDR1 SGHTA and CDR2 FQGTGA. CDR3 size: 15 residues. This CDR3 reads CASSSFGRASYEQYF. In DNA form, the CDR3 reads TGTGCCAGCAGCTCCTTCGGGAGGGCCTCCTACGAGCAGTACTTC.

V is TRBV10-3 and J is TRBJ1-5; unclear D gene. This CDR3 region has 14 residues. The germline V gene has CDR1 ENHRY and CDR2 SYGVKD. Trimming cost V 2 bases and J 4 bases, with 9 bases left between them. The DNA of the CDR3 is TGTGCCATCAGTGAGGGTTTGGGAAATCAGCCCCAGCATTTT. This gives the protein CAISEGLGNQPQHF.

The chain recombines TRBV5-1 with TRBJ2-1, with D maybe TRBD2 (5 bases). The CDR3 is made up of 16 amino acids. V was pared by 1 base and J by 0 bases, with 11 bases between. The germline gives CDR1 SGHRS, CDR2 YFSETQ. CDR3 DNA sequence: TGCGCCAGCAGCTTGAGGGCTAGCACCTCCTACAATGAGCAGTTCTTC. Translated, it gives CASSLRASTSYNEQFF.

V usage is TRBV9 and J usage is TRBJ2-1, with TRBD2 identical over 8 bases. In germline, CDR1 is SGDLS, CDR2 YYNGEE. This CDR3 comprises 17 residues. The V and J ends lost 0 bases and 3 bases, in that order; junction bases with no gene match: 8. Here the CDR3 reads CASSVVLAGLGYNEQFF. CDR3 coding DNA: TGTGCCAGCAGCGTAGTGCTAGCGGGCCTGGGCTACAATGAGCAGTTCTTC. Drawing the rest from reference TRBV9 and TRBJ2-1, the complete variable domain is DSGVTQTPKHLITATGQRVTLRCSPRSGDLSVYWYQQSLDQGLQFLIQYYNGEERAKGNILERFSAQQFPDLHSELNLSSLELGDSALYFCASSVVLAGLGYNEQFFGPGTRLTVL.